This TCR beta chain was identified during a study of blood T cells in healthy people across ages. A J-beta primer mix and a sample-barcoded 5' primer were used in a second PCR of about 7 to 12 cycles. TCRdb processed the 5' RACE reads anew with MiXCR; each CDR3 protein has one entry. The sample lists more than 1 million distinct CDR3 sequences, around 45% occurring once. This clonotype has only a few counts. The TCR originated in a woman aged 60-75 years in good health. Sequenced input: blood.

In DNA form, the CDR3 reads TGTGCCAGCTCCTGGTCACCGGTCGCGGGAACAGACGAGCAGTACTTC. Residues: CASSWSPVAGTDEQYF. The J gene is TRBJ2-7, the V gene TRBV6-1, with D perhaps TRBD2 (6 bases). The germline CDR1 and CDR2 sequences are MNHNS and SASEGT. The CDR3 totals 16 residues. Trimming stripped 8 bases from V and 5 bases from J, with 25 bases between.